Following are 26 T cell receptor beta chains from one sample sequenced in a study of OX40 agonist ivuxolimab in advanced cancers. This table comes from immunoSEQ multiplex PCR, and its TCRdb copy is limited to in-frame clones, with some not included. The sample lists approximately 82,000 clones; just over 85% were seen once. Specimen: CD4+ or CD8+ T cells sorted from blood, collected in a trial of the OX40 agonist ivuxolimab. Receptor source: an adult with an advanced solid tumor such as melanoma, head and neck, liver or kidney cancer.

This clone was counted a few times. This chain joins TRBV5-4 and TRBJ2-3; 9 positions match TRBD2. J lost 6 bases, V lost 0 bases, and 8 bases had no gene match. This CDR3 is built from 16 residues. Germline V gene lookup returns CDR1 SGHNT and CDR2 YYREEE (reference sequence). The CDR3 region has the DNA TGTGCCAGCAGCTTGGCCGGGAGCGGGAGGAGGGATACGCAGTATTTT. It is translated as CASSLAGSGRRDTQYF.

A few counts support this clone. V is TRBV30 and J is TRBJ1-3, with D possibly matching TRBD1 (6 bases). The V and J ends lost 0 bases and 2 bases respectively, with 11 bases between them. The CDR3 is 15 amino acids. Germline lookup yields CDR1 GTSNPN and CDR2 SVGIG (reference sequence). The CDR3 loop is CAWSVSGATGNTIYF. CDR3 coding DNA: TGTGCCTGGAGTGTTTCGGGGGCAACTGGAAACACCATATATTTT.

V gene TRBV19 combines with J gene TRBJ1-2; maybe TRBD1 (6 bases). Deletions cut 11 bases from V and 4 bases from J, with 17 bases between. Germline CDR1 is LNHDA and CDR2 is SQIVND (reference sequence). This CDR3 has 13 residues. CDR3 coding DNA: TGTGCCGCCGCGGTACAGGGTGTCTATGGCTACACCTTC. This sequence encodes CAAAVQGVYGYTF.

The genes are TRBV6-6 and TRBJ2-5; 7 bases agree with TRBD2. The CDR3 sequence is 16 residues long. Germline lookup yields CDR1 MNHNY and CDR2 SVGAGI (reference sequence). Trimming removed 0 bases from V and 2 bases from J; junction bases left unmatched: 6. The CDR3 spells CASSYSASGTQETQYF. CDR3 DNA: TGTGCCAGCAGTTACTCGGCTAGCGGAACTCAAGAGACCCAGTACTTC.

The J gene is TRBJ2-6, the V gene TRBV7-3, with unresolved D. The CDR3 runs 13 residues. V was clipped by 3 bases and J by 4 bases, with 4 bases between them. Germline CDR1 SGHTA, CDR2 FQGTGA. CDR3 nucleotide sequence: TGTGCCAGCAGCTTTGCCGGGGCCAACGTCCTGACTTTC. It yields the protein CASSFAGANVLTF. The full variable domain, completed using reference TRBV7-3 and TRBJ2-6, is GAGVSQTPSNKVTEKGKYVELRCDPISGHTALYWYRQSLGQGPEFLIYFQGTGAADDSGLPNDRFFAVRPEGSVSTLKIQRTERGDSAVYLCASSFAGANVLTFGAGSRLTVL.

The chain employs TRBV30 and TRBJ1-1; D gene unclear. V lost 4 bases and J lost 6, with 21 bases in between. Germline CDR1 GTSNPN, CDR2 SVGIG (reference sequence). The CDR3 length is 15 residues. CDR3 residues: CAWNPPDRAGAEAFF. CDR3 DNA: TGTGCCTGGAACCCCCCGGACCGGGCCGGGGCTGAAGCTTTCTTT.

This chain connects TRBV7-9 to TRBJ2-1, with TRBD2 matching 7 bases. The CDR3 extends over 16 amino acids. CDR1 and CDR2 (germline): SEHNR, FQNEAQ (reference sequence). V dropped 3 bases and J dropped 5; count of bases not matched to a gene: 10. CDR3 in amino acids: CASSLLLFAGDNEQFF. In nucleotides, the CDR3 is TGTGCCAGCAGCTTGCTTCTCTTCGCGGGGGACAATGAGCAGTTCTTC.

A note on this clone: This likely comes from a read error, as the CDR3 has no conserved phenylalanine or tryptophan at its end. The DNA is left out, because the CDR3 cannot be placed on it with certainty; the CDR3 is given as TCRdb lists it. The chain has TRBV27 and TRBJ1-1; the table gives TRBD1 as D, unverified against the DNA. Germline CDR1 and CDR2: MNHEY and SMNVEV (reference sequence). The CDR3 region is 11 residues in length, termini included. The CDR3 protein is CASSFQGSSEM.

CDR3 residues: CASSLGQLNYGYTF. The CDR3 DNA follows: TGTGCCAGCAGCTTAGGACAGTTAAACTATGGCTACACCTTC. The rearrangement joins TRBV11-3 to TRBJ1-2; perhaps TRBD1 as D (5 bases). Germline V gives CDR1 SGHNT, CDR2 YENEEA. Deletions cut 1 base from V and 2 bases from J, with 8 bases between. The length of the CDR3 is 14 residues.

The genes are TRBV27 and TRBJ1-2; 9 bases map to TRBD1. This CDR3 region has 16 residues. Germline-derived CDR1 and CDR2 are MNHEY and SMNVEV (reference sequence). The V segment lost 9 bases and the J segment 1 base; nucleotides outside the gene matches: 12. The chain's CDR3 is CARVPGQGGINYGYTF. The DNA of the CDR3 is TGTGCCAGAGTCCCGGGACAGGGAGGGATTAACTATGGCTACACCTTC.

In this sample, this clone turned up once. The chain has TRBV6-5 and TRBJ2-1, with TRBD2 matching 7 bases. This CDR3 has 15 residues. V gave up 5 bases and J gave up 5 bases; unmatched junction bases: 9. Germline V gene data show CDR1 as MNHEY and CDR2 as SVGAGI. CDR3 bases: TGTGCCAGCAGTATCGCTAGCGGAGGCAACAATGAGCAGTTCTTC. This encodes CASSIASGGNNEQFF.

V is TRBV7-9 and J is TRBJ2-7, with TRBD1 identical over 10 bases. Germline V gene lookup returns CDR1 SEHNR and CDR2 FQNEAQ (reference sequence). CDR3 length: 15 amino acids. J was trimmed by 2 bases and V by 0 bases; bases with no gene match: 1. CDR3 in amino acids: CASSLAGTGAYEQYF. The CDR3 bases are TGTGCCAGCAGCTTAGCGGGGACAGGGGCCTACGAGCAGTACTTC.

The chain is built from TRBV29-1 and TRBJ2-5, with D unresolved. CDR1 and CDR2 from the germline V gene are SQVTM and ANQGSEA. The CDR3 has 10 residues. Trimming left V 4 bases short and J 3 bases short, with 3 bases between. CDR3 amino acids: CSVAEETQYF. The CDR3 nucleotides are TGCAGCGTTGCCGAAGAGACCCAGTACTTC.

The CDR3 is CASSKGVLAGGTDTQYF. CDR3 sequence (DNA): TGCGCCAGCAGCAAAGGAGTGCTAGCGGGGGGCACAGATACGCAGTATTTT. This chain joins TRBV5-1 and TRBJ2-3, with 10 bases fitting TRBD2. Trimming removed 4 bases from V and 1 base from J; junction bases left unmatched: 9. This CDR3 has 17 residues. Germline V lookup: CDR1 SGHRS, CDR2 YFSETQ. The full variable domain, its missing parts supplied by reference TRBV5-1 and TRBJ2-3, is KAGVTQTPRYLIKTRGQQVTLSCSPISGHRSVSWYQQTPGQGLQFLFEYFSETQRNKGNFPGRFSGRQFSNSRSEMNVSTLELGDSALYLCASSKGVLAGGTDTQYFGPGTRLTVL.

The chain employs TRBV11-2 and TRBJ2-2; 7 nucleotides match TRBD2. CDR1 and CDR2 (germline): SGHAT, FQNNGV. CDR3 length equals 17 residues. V gave up 5 bases and J gave up 7 bases; unmatched junction bases: 16. Here the CDR3 DNA reads TGTGCCAGCAGCCCGCGGTTTGGCGGGAGTTGGAACGGGGAGCTGTTTTTT. This translates into CASSPRFGGSWNGELFF.

The CDR3: CASRTGPRDAEAFF. DNA of the CDR3: TGTGCCAGCAGAACCGGCCCCCGGGACGCTGAAGCTTTCTTT. This chain uses TRBV6-9 with TRBJ1-1; a possible D gene is TRBD1 (5 bases). V lost 6 bases and J lost 6, with 17 bases in between. Germline-derived CDR1 and CDR2 are MNHGY and SVAAGI. The CDR3 has 14 amino acids.

The V call is TRBV6-1, the J call TRBJ2-7, with D perhaps TRBD2 (6 bases). The germline V gene encodes CDR1 MNHNS and CDR2 SASEGT. Trimming shortened V by 2 bases and J by 6 bases, and 14 bases separated the two germline ends. The CDR3 is 14 amino acids. In DNA form, the CDR3 reads TGTGCCAGCAGTGAATGGGACTGGGGACGCGAGCAGTACTTC. Protein: CASSEWDWGREQYF.

The chain is built from TRBV10-1 and TRBJ1-1, with a tentative D call TRBD1 (6 bases). Germline V gene lookup returns CDR1 WNHNN and CDR2 SYGVQD (reference sequence). This CDR3 has 13 residues. V lost 10 bases and J 0 bases, leaving 12 bases between the germline ends. DNA for the CDR3: TGCGCCACCTCTCAGGGGCTGAACACTGAAGCTTTCTTT. This codes for CATSQGLNTEAFF.

This clone occurred a few times. This chain links TRBV19 with TRBJ1-5; 7 positions match TRBD1. V was pared by 7 bases and J by 2 bases, with 5 bases of the junction left unmatched. This CDR3 has 14 residues. CDR1 and CDR2 (germline): LNHDA, SQIVND (reference sequence). The CDR3 region is CASNRGSGNQPQHF. DNA for the CDR3: TGTGCCAGTAACAGGGGTTCGGGCAATCAGCCCCAGCATTTT. Full variable domain (outside the CDR3, taken from reference TRBV19 and TRBJ1-5): DGGITQSPKYLFRKEGQNVTLSCEQNLNHDAMYWYRQDPGQGLRLIYYSQIVNDFQKGDIAEGYSVSREKKESFPLTVTSAQKNPTAFYLCASNRGSGNQPQHFGDGTRLSIL.

The chain links TRBV6-5 to TRBJ1-2; 8 bases fit TRBD1. This CDR3 has 11 residues. The V and J ends lost 6 bases and 9 bases, in that order; junction bases with no gene match: 3. Germline V CDR1 and CDR2: MNHEY, SVGAGI. CDR3 nucleotides: TGTGCCAGCAGGAGGACAGGGAGCTACACCTTC. This gives the protein CASRRTGSYTF.

This chain links TRBV30 with TRBJ1-1; perhaps TRBD1 as D (6 bases). This CDR3 has 14 residues. Trimming took 3 bases from V and 1 from J, leaving 12 bases between them. The V gene's germline CDR1 is GTSNPN and CDR2 SVGIG (reference sequence). CDR3 nucleotides: TGTGCCTGGAGATTAAAGGGGGGGAACACTGAAGCTTTCTTT. It codes for CAWRLKGGNTEAFF.

To note about this clone: The same CDR3 is also encoded by other DNA sequences in this sample. Here the CDR3 DNA reads TGTGCCAGCAGCTTGGTCGGACTTTCCTACGAGCAGTACTTC. Translated: CASSLVGLSYEQYF. The chain employs TRBV5-8 and TRBJ2-7; maybe TRBD2 (5 bases). The CDR3 spans 14 residues. V was cut by 0 bases and J by 1 base, with 8 bases left in between. Germline V gene sequence: CDR1 SGHTS, CDR2 YDEGEE.

The rearrangement links TRBV29-1 to TRBJ2-7; D is uncertain. In germline, CDR1 is SQVTM, CDR2 ANQGSEA. The CDR3 length is 12 residues. Trimming pared 6 bases from V and 6 bases from J, leaving 15 bases between. The CDR3 is CSVLYPSGEQYF. The CDR3 DNA sequence: TGCAGCGTGCTATACCCCTCGGGCGAGCAGTACTTC.

J is TRBJ2-1 and V is TRBV27; TRBD2 matches 7 bases. Germline values: CDR1 MNHEY, CDR2 SMNVEV (reference sequence). Trimming cost V 3 bases and J 10 bases; bases outside gene matches: 6. CDR3 length: 13 residues. The CDR3 sequence is CASSFLAGVEQFF. CDR3 DNA sequence: TGTGCCAGCAGTTTCTTGGCGGGAGTGGAGCAGTTCTTC.

This clone came up once. CDR3 amino acids: CASAGQVANYGYTF. In DNA, the CDR3 is TGTGCCAGCGCCGGACAGGTAGCTAACTATGGCTACACCTTC. J is TRBJ1-2 and V is TRBV6-1; TRBD1 aligns across 7 bases. This CDR3 comprises 14 residues. After removal of 8 bases from V and 0 bases from J, the junction contained 6 bases not matched to a gene. From germline, CDR1 is MNHNS and CDR2 SASEGT.

This chain joins TRBV10-2 and TRBJ2-1, with D uncertain. The CDR3 has 14 residues. Germline-derived CDR1 and CDR2 are WSHSY and SAAADI. The V end lost 4 bases, the J end lost 0 bases, and 7 bases lay between the germline ends. The CDR3 region is CASSASYSYNEQFF. For the CDR3, the DNA is TGCGCCAGCAGTGCTAGTTACTCCTACAATGAGCAGTTCTTC.